The 27 T cell receptor beta chains in this list originate from one sample, sequenced in a study of blood T cell repertoires in COVID-19 (TCRdb year 2020). To prepare the library, the immunoSEQ multiplex PCR assay was applied. In its TCRdb copy, this immuneACCESS table keeps in-frame sequences only and misses some clones. Where compared with another copy, unresolved V genes explain less than half of these, and the others have no known cause. Present in this sample are about 150,000 clones, approximately 90% of which were seen just once. The ten largest clones add up to about 4% of the sample. Specimen: peripheral blood. The origin of the receptors is an older woman with active or convalescent COVID-19.

The chain recombines TRBV19 with TRBJ1-2; D ambiguous. Trimming cost V 5 bases and J 3 bases, with 13 bases left between them. The CDR3 contains 14 residues. CDR1 LNHDA and CDR2 SQIVND come from the germline V gene (reference sequence). The DNA for the CDR3 is TGTGCCAGTAGTCCCCAGGAGGGTTACTATGGCTACACCTTC. Amino acids: CASSPQEGYYGYTF.

The chain recombines TRBV6-6 with TRBJ2-5; D gene unclear. The V and J ends lost 0 bases and 5 bases respectively, with 7 bases between them. In germline, CDR1 is MNHNY, CDR2 SVGAGI (reference sequence). The length of the CDR3 is 13 residues. As DNA, the CDR3 is TGTGCCAGCAGTTACTCCTCCTTTGAGACCCAGTACTTC. The encoded protein is CASSYSSFETQYF.

V gene TRBV6-5 combines with J gene TRBJ2-2; TRBD2 is a possible D gene (6 bases). Trimming left V 4 bases short and J 2 bases short, with 14 bases between. Looked up from germline, CDR1 is MNHEY and CDR2 is SVGAGI. CDR3 length equals 16 residues. CDR3 coding DNA: TGTGCCAGCAGTTCACTCGGGGGTCCCAACACCGGGGAGCTGTTTTTT. Translating gives CASSSLGGPNTGELFF.

This clone was detected once. The genes are TRBV7-2 and TRBJ2-3; perhaps TRBD2 as D (5 bases). The CDR3 contains 14 residues. Germline loops: CDR1 SGHTA, CDR2 FQGNSA. With 6 bases removed from V and 1 base from J, the gap between germline ends came to 11 bases. The CDR3 region has the DNA TGTGCCAGCAGGACTAAGACGGGCACAGATACGCAGTATTTT. This sequence encodes CASRTKTGTDTQYF. The full variable domain, its missing parts supplied by reference TRBV7-2 and TRBJ2-3, is GAGVSQSPSNKVTEKGKDVELRCDPISGHTALYWYRQSLGQGLEFLIYFQGNSAPDKSGLPSDRFSAERTGGSVSTLTIQRTQQEDSAVYLCASRTKTGTDTQYFGPGTRLTVL.

This chain connects TRBV7-8 to TRBJ1-2; 7 bases are a match to TRBD1. The CDR3 consists of 13 residues. V lost 5 bases and J lost 8; bases outside the gene matches: 8. CDR1 SGHVS and CDR2 FQNEAQ come from the germline V gene. CDR3 amino acids: CASSPTGLEGYTF. The CDR3, as DNA: TGTGCCAGCAGCCCGACAGGGTTAGAAGGCTACACCTTC.

The chain couples TRBV7-2 to TRBJ1-4; D might be TRBD1 (5 bases). Trimming shortened V by 2 bases and J by 8 bases, and 15 bases separated the two germline ends. There are 15 residues in the CDR3. The germline CDR1 and CDR2 sequences are SGHTA and FQGNSA. The CDR3 DNA reads TGTGCCAGCAGCTTAAATACCAGGGAAGGCGAAAAACTGTTTTTT. Residues: CASSLNTREGEKLFF.

V is TRBV2 and J is TRBJ2-3; tentatively, D is TRBD2 (7 bases). This CDR3 comprises 15 residues. The germline V and J ends were trimmed by 7 bases and 4 bases, with 18 bases remaining between them. Germline loops: CDR1 SNHLY, CDR2 FYNNEI. The CDR3 DNA follows: TGTGCCAGCAAAACCGGGGGGCCCGCCGCAGATACGCAGTATTTT. Protein sequence: CASKTGGPAADTQYF.

This clone occurred once. This rearrangement joins TRBV12-5 to TRBJ1-1; a possible D gene is TRBD1 (5 bases). Germline lookup yields CDR1 LGHNT and CDR2 FRNRAP. V was pared by 0 bases and J by 1 base, with 18 bases between. This CDR3 spans 18 amino acids. The CDR3 here is CASGLVSGQTLTNTEAFF. For the CDR3, the DNA is TGTGCTAGTGGTTTGGTCAGTGGACAAACGTTGACGAACACTGAAGCTTTCTTT.

The chain couples TRBV6-1 to TRBJ1-4, with D possibly matching TRBD1 (5 bases). Trimming left V 0 bases short and J 7 bases short, with 12 bases between. Germline-derived CDR1 and CDR2 are MNHNS and SASEGT. The CDR3 has 15 residues. Here the CDR3 DNA reads TGTGCCAGCAGTGAAGCGGAGGGGCTTCGTGAAAAACTGTTTTTT. Protein product: CASSEAEGLREKLFF.

This chain uses TRBV18 with TRBJ2-2, with 12 bases matching TRBD1. Germline assignment: CDR1 KGHSH and CDR2 LQKENI. Trimming at V came to 4 bases and at J to 4 bases, leaving 1 base not matched to a gene. The CDR3 covers 15 residues. The CDR3 DNA sequence: TGTGCCAGCTCACAGGGACAGGGGGCCACCGGGGAGCTGTTTTTT. Protein sequence: CASSQGQGATGELFF.

The count of this clone is one. The rearrangement links TRBV4-3 to TRBJ2-7, with D perhaps matching TRBD2 (6 bases). V lost 2 bases to trimming and J lost 1 base, with 12 bases between them. This CDR3 is built from 15 residues. Per germline, CDR1 LGHNA and CDR2 YSLEER. The CDR3 sequence is CASSQRAAGSYEQYF. The CDR3 region has the DNA TGCGCCAGCAGCCAAAGGGCCGCGGGGTCCTACGAGCAGTACTTC.

CDR3 amino acids: CASSTGQGATEAFF. The CDR3 DNA is TGTGCCAGCAGCACGGGACAGGGGGCCACTGAAGCTTTCTTT. The chain combines TRBV7-3 with TRBJ1-1; TRBD1 matches 12 bases. This CDR3 spans 14 amino acids. CDR1 SGHTA and CDR2 FQGTGA come from the germline V gene. J lost 4 bases, V lost 5 bases, and 2 bases had no gene match.

The chain recombines TRBV11-2 with TRBJ2-5; D unresolved. The ends were cut back, 3 bases at V and 1 base at J, with 9 bases in the middle. The CDR3 contains 14 residues. Per the germline V gene, CDR1 is SGHAT and CDR2 is FQNNGV. In nucleotides, the CDR3 is TGTGCCAGCAGCTTGTGGCACAGCCAAGAGACCCAGTACTTC. Its protein is CASSLWHSQETQYF.

The V and J genes are TRBV6-6 and TRBJ1-5; 11 positions agree with TRBD1. Per germline, CDR1 MNHNY and CDR2 SVGAGI (reference sequence). The trim removed 6 bases at V and 6 bases at J, leaving 7 bases unmatched. CDR3 length: 15 residues. The CDR3 here is CASSPRTGGGQPQHF. The CDR3 DNA sequence: TGTGCCAGCAGCCCCCGGACAGGGGGCGGTCAGCCCCAGCATTTT.

The rearrangement links TRBV11-2 to TRBJ1-1; D is undetermined. Germline loops: CDR1 SGHAT, CDR2 FQNNGV. Trimming took off 1 base at V and 7 bases at J, with 7 bases between the two ends. The CDR3 contains 12 residues. The CDR3 region is CASSLGVREAFF. In DNA, the CDR3 is TGTGCCAGCAGCTTAGGAGTCCGTGAAGCTTTCTTT.

The gene calls are TRBV12-5 and TRBJ2-7, with 10 bases aligning to TRBD1. Trimming removed 0 bases from V and 6 bases from J; junction bases left unmatched: 8. The CDR3 extends over 16 amino acids. Germline V gene data show CDR1 as LGHNT and CDR2 as FRNRAP. Here the CDR3 DNA reads TGTGCTAGTGGTTTGGTCTCCGTGACAGGGGGCGGCGAGCAGTACTTC. Translating it yields CASGLVSVTGGGEQYF.

The table lists this clone with a count of one. The V gene is TRBV15, the J gene TRBJ1-1; the D gene is possibly TRBD1 (5 bases). The CDR3 is 14 amino acids. CDR1 and CDR2 (germline): LNHNV, YYDKDF (reference sequence). Trimming removed 5 bases at V and 3 bases at J, with 13 bases between. CDR3 region: CATSQLPGDTEAFF. The CDR3 coding sequence is TGTGCCACCAGCCAATTGCCGGGGGACACTGAAGCTTTCTTT.

This sequence joins TRBV18 and TRBJ1-3; TRBD1 agrees at 9 bases. CDR3 length equals 15 residues. Losses at the gene ends were 4 bases for V and 4 bases for J; bases not matched to a gene: 5. The germline V gene has CDR1 KGHSH and CDR2 LQKENI. The CDR3, as DNA: TGTGCCAGCTCACTGCACAGGGGGCTCGGAAACACCATATATTTT. It encodes CASSLHRGLGNTIYF. The complete variable domain, with remaining parts taken from reference TRBV18 and TRBJ1-3, reads NAGVMQNPRHLVRRRGQEARLRCSPMKGHSHVYWYRQLPEEGLKFMVYLQKENIIDESGMPKERFSAEFPKEGPSILRIQQVVRGDSAAYFCASSLHRGLGNTIYFGEGSWLTVV.

The chain is built from TRBV2 and TRBJ1-3; maybe TRBD1 (5 bases). The CDR3 runs to 13 residues. V lost 8 bases and J lost 2, with 10 bases in between. CDR1 is SNHLY and CDR2 is FYNNEI in the germline V gene. The CDR3 sequence: CASWGGAGNTIYF. CDR3 nucleotides: TGTGCCAGCTGGGGGGGTGCTGGAAACACCATATATTTT.

In its sample, this clone was seen once. The J gene is TRBJ1-5, the V gene TRBV19, with TRBD1 matching 7 bases. The V gene end was trimmed by 7 bases and the J gene end by 5 bases; junction bases not matched to a gene: 14. The CDR3 loop spans 16 amino acids. Germline loops: CDR1 LNHDA, CDR2 SQIVND (reference sequence). CDR3 region: CASTSHRGLGDQPQHF. In DNA form, the CDR3 reads TGTGCCAGTACCTCTCACAGGGGCCTTGGTGATCAGCCCCAGCATTTT.

The V and J genes are TRBV2 and TRBJ1-2, with TRBD1 identical over 7 bases. The CDR3 length is 13 residues. Germline V CDR1 and CDR2: SNHLY, FYNNEI. Trimming at V came to 4 bases and at J to 4 bases, leaving 3 bases not matched to a gene. The CDR3 loop is CASSAGQSYGYTF. The CDR3 nucleotides are TGTGCCAGCAGTGCGGGACAGAGCTATGGCTACACCTTC. Full variable domain (rest looked up from reference TRBV2 and TRBJ1-2): EPEVTQTPSHQVTQMGQEVILRCVPISNHLYFYWYRQILGQKVEFLVSFYNNEISEKSEIFDDQFSVERPDGSNFTLKIRSTKLEDSAMYFCASSAGQSYGYTFGSGTRLTVV.

The chain has TRBV5-8 and TRBJ1-1, with TRBD1 matching over 7 bases. Unmatched junction bases numbered 8, after V lost 4 bases and J lost 11 bases. CDR3 length: 12 amino acids. Germline CDR1 SGHTS, CDR2 YDEGEE. The CDR3 is CASSQDRDWAFF. Here the CDR3 DNA reads TGTGCCAGCAGCCAAGACAGGGATTGGGCTTTCTTT.

This clone was counted a single time. The rearrangement links TRBV3-1 (or the pseudogene TRBV3-2) to TRBJ1-2; 8 nucleotides match TRBD1. The V gene end was trimmed by 3 bases and the J gene end by 2 bases; junction bases not matched to a gene: 2. The CDR3 is made up of 14 amino acids. The germline V gene has CDR1 LGHDT and CDR2 YNNKEL (reference sequence). CDR3 nucleotide sequence: TGTGCCAGCAGCCAGACAGGGGTCAACTATGGCTACACCTTC. Its translation is CASSQTGVNYGYTF.

The chain employs TRBV5-1 and TRBJ2-5; 9 bases map to TRBD1. This CDR3 region has 15 residues. V shed 3 bases and J 5 bases; nucleotides not matched to a gene: 8. Germline V gene data show CDR1 as SGHRS and CDR2 as YFSETQ. The CDR3 DNA reads TGCGCCAGCAGCTGGACAACAGGGGGCTTGGAGACCCAGTACTTC. It encodes CASSWTTGGLETQYF.

V gene TRBV4-3 combines with J gene TRBJ2-3; 9 bases agree with TRBD2. Germline CDR1 LGHNA, CDR2 YSLEER. V lost 1 base to trimming and J lost 6 bases; unmatched junction nucleotides: 8. This CDR3 is 16 amino acids long. The CDR3 DNA reads as TGCGCCAGCAGCCAAGTCTCGGCGGGGGGGGAGGATACGCAGTATTTT. Its protein is CASSQVSAGGEDTQYF.

The genes are TRBV9 and TRBJ2-1, with a weak D call TRBD1 (5 bases). Germline V lookup: CDR1 SGDLS, CDR2 YYNGEE. The V and J ends lost 1 base and 1 base respectively, with 9 bases between them. This CDR3 is 15 amino acids long. CDR3: CASSVSQGSYNEQFF. CDR3 sequence (DNA): TGTGCCAGCAGCGTATCGCAGGGATCCTACAATGAGCAGTTCTTC.

CDR3 bases: TGTGCCAGCAGCCGGACTAGCGGCTACAATGAGCAGTTCTTC. Translated: CASSRTSGYNEQFF. J is TRBJ2-1 and V is TRBV7-6, with TRBD2 identical over 10 bases. The CDR3 runs 14 residues. V gave up 5 bases and J gave up 3 bases; unmatched junction bases: 1. CDR1 is SGHVS and CDR2 is FNYEAQ in the germline V gene.